The 31 T cell receptor beta chains below all came from one sample that was sequenced in a study of response to subunit inactivated influenza vaccine. MiXCR, run by TCRdb on the RT-PCR reads, gives a single entry per CDR3 protein. The sample holds approximately 530,000 distinct CDR3 sequences; about an eighth are singletons and the top ten take roughly 13%. The sample consisted of PBMCs from blood, taken about 6 weeks after vaccination. Receptor source: a man over 45 who received an inactivated influenza vaccine.

This clonotype occurred a few times. The V gene is TRBV20-1, the J gene TRBJ2-1, with TRBD2 identical over 8 bases. V trimming: 5 bases; J trimming: 7 bases; junction bases outside the gene matches: 10. This CDR3 has 14 residues. Germline CDR1 is DFQATT and CDR2 is SNEGSKA (reference sequence). CDR3 amino acids: CSAPYRGGPNEQFF. DNA for the CDR3: TGCAGTGCTCCTTACCGGGGGGGCCCGAATGAGCAGTTCTTC.

A few counts support this clonotype. The chain is built from TRBV7-2 and TRBJ2-5; D gene ambiguous. The CDR3 covers 14 residues. The ends were cut back, 0 bases at V and 5 bases at J, with 10 bases in the middle. The germline CDR1 and CDR2 sequences are SGHTA and FQGNSA. CDR3 loop: CASSLARSTETQYF. CDR3 nucleotides: TGTGCCAGCAGCTTAGCCAGGTCGACCGAGACCCAGTACTTC. Based on the CDR3 plus reference TRBV7-2 and TRBJ2-5, the full variable domain is GAGVSQSPSNKVTEKGKDVELRCDPISGHTALYWYRQSLGQGLEFLIYFQGNSAPDKSGLPSDRFSAERTGGSVSTLTIQRTQQEDSAVYLCASSLARSTETQYFGPGTRLLVL.

The sample holds a few counts of this clonotype. V usage is TRBV20-1 and J usage is TRBJ2-5, with 7 nucleotides matching TRBD1. Trimming took 6 bases from V and 6 from J; bases not matched to a gene: 13. The CDR3 has 14 residues. Germline V gives CDR1 DFQATT, CDR2 SNEGSKA (reference sequence). CDR3 sequence: CSALPGDREQTQYF. CDR3 DNA: TGCAGTGCCCTCCCCGGAGACAGGGAACAGACCCAGTACTTC.

The J gene is TRBJ2-1, the V gene TRBV20-1; possibly TRBD1 for D (5 bases). V dropped 2 bases and J dropped 2 bases, with 10 bases sitting between them. CDR3 length equals 14 residues. The V gene's germline CDR1 is DFQATT and CDR2 SNEGSKA (reference sequence). The CDR3 protein is CSARKQVTYNEQFF. In DNA form, the CDR3 reads TGCAGTGCTAGAAAACAGGTCACCTACAATGAGCAGTTCTTC.

This clonotype has a handful of counts. This chain links TRBV12-3 or TRBV12-4 with TRBJ2-5; 7 bases agree with TRBD1. The CDR3 spans 14 residues. Germline trimming cut 4 bases from V and 5 bases from J; bases unmatched to any gene: 7. The chain's CDR3 is CASSSYRGTETQYF. The DNA of the CDR3 is TGTGCCAGCAGTTCCTACAGGGGTACCGAGACCCAGTACTTC.

The genes are TRBV29-1 and TRBJ2-1; D may be TRBD1 or TRBD2 (5 bases each). The CDR3 covers 15 residues. Germline-derived CDR1 and CDR2 are SQVTM and ANQGSEA. V lost 7 bases and J 0 bases, leaving 16 bases between the germline ends. The CDR3 coding sequence is TGCAGCGCCGAGACAGCGGTCATCTCCTACAATGAGCAGTTCTTC. This sequence encodes CSAETAVISYNEQFF.

This clonotype came up many times. The chain is built from TRBV6-5 and TRBJ1-2, with D possibly TRBD1 on 6 matching bases. CDR3 length: 15 residues. V lost 0 bases, J lost 5 bases, and 13 bases lay in between. CDR1 and CDR2 from the germline V gene are MNHEY and SVGAGI. CDR3 region: CASSYSQGQEYGYTF. CDR3 coding DNA: TGTGCCAGCAGTTACTCCCAGGGGCAAGAGTATGGCTACACCTTC.

CDR3 DNA: TGCAGTGCTAGAGAAGACAGGGGGCGCGGGCAGTTCTTC. Amino acids: CSAREDRGRGQFF. The chain is built from TRBV20-1 and TRBJ2-1; 10 bases are shared with TRBD1. This CDR3 has 13 residues. Trimming took 0 bases from V and 12 from J; bases not matched to a gene: 5. Germline CDR1 is DFQATT and CDR2 is SNEGSKA (reference sequence).

CDR3 residues: CASSSTDPGNTIYF. CDR3 nucleotides: TGTGCCAGCAGCTCCACCGATCCTGGAAACACCATATATTTT. The chain carries TRBV7-9 and TRBJ1-3; D is undetermined. This CDR3 comprises 14 residues. Trimming took 4 bases from V and 2 from J, leaving 9 bases between them. The germline gives CDR1 SEHNR, CDR2 FQNEAQ (reference sequence). The full variable domain, in which reference TRBV7-9 and TRBJ1-3 provide the parts outside the CDR3, is DTGVSQNPRHKITKRGQNVTFRCDPISEHNRLYWYRQTLGQGPEFLTYFQNEAQLEKSRLLSDRFSAERPKGSFSTLEIQRTEQGDSAMYLCASSSTDPGNTIYFGEGSWLTVV.

This clonotype appeared many times. V and J are TRBV24-1 and TRBJ2-7; D may match TRBD1 or TRBD2 (5 bases each). Trimming removed 8 bases at V and 9 bases at J, with 16 bases between. There are 12 residues in the CDR3. Germline V lookup: CDR1 KGHDR, CDR2 SFDVKD. The CDR3 is CATKLTGGVQYF. The CDR3 coding sequence is TGTGCCACCAAACTCACAGGAGGAGTGCAGTACTTC.

In this sample, this clonotype turned up a few times. V and J are TRBV7-2 and TRBJ2-5, with 9 nucleotides matching TRBD2. Germline assignment: CDR1 SGHTA and CDR2 FQGNSA. This CDR3 spans 15 amino acids. V was clipped by 3 bases and J by 2 bases; unmatched bases: 4. The CDR3 reads CASSFSSGNQETQYF. The CDR3 DNA reads as TGTGCCAGCAGCTTCTCTAGCGGGAATCAAGAGACCCAGTACTTC.

The chain couples TRBV20-1 to TRBJ2-1, with 9 nucleotides matching TRBD2. The CDR3 runs to 14 residues. The germline V gene has CDR1 DFQATT and CDR2 SNEGSKA (reference sequence). J gave up 7 bases and V 6 bases, and 10 bases lay outside the gene matches. In nucleotides, the CDR3 is TGCAGTGCCACGAGCGGGAGGTTAAGTAATGAGCAGTTCTTC. It specifies CSATSGRLSNEQFF.

This clonotype was observed at least ten times. The rearrangement uses TRBV9 and TRBJ1-5, with D perhaps TRBD1 (5 bases). Trimming pared 2 bases from V and 6 bases from J, leaving 12 bases between. The CDR3 totals 14 residues. Germline CDR1 SGDLS, CDR2 YYNGEE. This chain's CDR3 is CASSVDGAGQPQHF. The CDR3 nucleotides read TGTGCCAGCAGCGTCGACGGGGCGGGTCAGCCCCAGCATTTT.

Of note for this clonotype: This could be a read error, since a much larger clone is one nucleotide away. The rearrangement uses TRBV10-3 and TRBJ2-2; TRBD1 matches at 8 bases. CDR3 size: 12 residues. Germline V gives CDR1 ENHRY, CDR2 SYGVKD. CDR3 DNA: TGTGCCGCGGGACAGGACACCGGGGTGCTGTTTTTT. Translated: CAAGQDTGVLFF.

The chain carries TRBV4-3 and TRBJ2-7, with no clear D. Between the trimmed V and J ends, which lost 1 base and 1 base, there was a span of 11 bases. The germline V gene encodes CDR1 LGHNA and CDR2 YSLEER. There are 15 residues in the CDR3. This chain's CDR3 is CASSQGGDGSYEQYF. The CDR3 nucleotides are TGCGCCAGCAGCCAAGGGGGTGACGGGTCCTACGAGCAGTACTTC.

This sequence joins TRBV6-5 and TRBJ2-2; D call uncertain. CDR1 MNHEY and CDR2 SVGAGI come from the germline V gene. Trimming left V 1 base short and J 4 bases short, with 4 bases between. There are 13 residues in the CDR3. The CDR3 DNA is TGTGCCAGCAGTTACTTTGCCACCGGGGAGCTGTTTTTT. As protein: CASSYFATGELFF.

This clonotype appeared many times. The chain combines TRBV14 with TRBJ2-2; 7 bases agree with TRBD2. V lost 6 bases, J lost 1 base, and 2 bases stayed unmatched. This CDR3 has 14 residues. CDR1 SGHDN and CDR2 FVKESK come from the germline V gene. This CDR3 reads CASRSGVNTGELFF. Written as DNA, the CDR3 is TGTGCCAGCAGGAGCGGGGTGAACACCGGGGAGCTGTTTTTT.

This clonotype was seen more than once but under ten times. The gene calls are TRBV6-6 and TRBJ2-5; D is possibly TRBD1 (6 bases). Trimming removed 5 bases from V and 4 bases from J, with 11 bases in between. The CDR3 consists of 13 residues. Looked up from germline, CDR1 is MNHNY and CDR2 is SVGAGI (reference sequence). For the CDR3, the DNA is TGTGCCAGCAGTACCGGACAGCGAGAGACCCAGTACTTC. It yields the protein CASSTGQRETQYF.

This clonotype was counted a few times. The chain joins TRBV5-1 to TRBJ2-1, with 7 positions matching TRBD1. The CDR3 is 14 amino acids. The V and J ends lost 6 bases and 3 bases, in that order; junction bases with no gene match: 6. The germline CDR1 and CDR2 sequences are SGHRS and YFSETQ. The CDR3 bases are TGCGCCAGCACCCATGCAGGGGGCTACAATGAGCAGTTCTTC. Translated, it gives CASTHAGGYNEQFF.

This clonotype was found many times. The rearrangement joins TRBV20-1 to TRBJ2-1, with 8 bases fitting TRBD2. CDR1 and CDR2 (germline): DFQATT, SNEGSKA (reference sequence). There are 16 residues in the CDR3. Trimming at V came to 3 bases and at J to 4 bases, leaving 11 bases not matched to a gene. CDR3 sequence reads: CSASFPLAGLYNEQFF. CDR3 coding DNA: TGCAGTGCTAGTTTTCCCTTAGCGGGGCTATACAATGAGCAGTTCTTC.

In its sample, this clonotype was seen a few times. The V gene is TRBV5-1, the J gene TRBJ1-6, with unresolved D. The germline CDR1 and CDR2 sequences are SGHRS and YFSETQ. Trimming removed 0 bases from V and 12 bases from J, with 13 bases in between. This CDR3 contains 14 residues. CDR3: CASSLAEVSGPLHF. In DNA, the CDR3 is TGCGCCAGCAGCTTGGCCGAGGTTTCGGGACCCCTCCACTTT.

This clonotype was counted a few times. The chain carries TRBV5-1 and TRBJ2-7; 11 nucleotides match TRBD2. Per germline, CDR1 SGHRS and CDR2 YFSETQ. This CDR3 contains 16 residues. Trimming at V came to 2 bases and at J to 7 bases, leaving 11 bases not matched to a gene. The CDR3 loop reads CASSFRLAGYVREQYF. The CDR3 DNA reads TGCGCCAGCAGCTTCCGACTAGCGGGGTACGTTCGGGAGCAGTACTTC.

There are a few counts of this clonotype. The rearrangement joins TRBV6-1 to TRBJ1-1, with D tentatively TRBD1 (5 bases). In germline, CDR1 is MNHNS, CDR2 SASEGT. CDR3 size: 15 residues. V was clipped by 6 bases and J by 0 bases, with 14 bases between them. CDR3 sequence: CASRDLRGMNTEAFF. CDR3 coding DNA: TGTGCCAGCAGGGACCTGAGGGGTATGAACACTGAAGCTTTCTTT.

This rearrangement joins TRBV12-3 or TRBV12-4 to TRBJ2-1, with D hard to call. The CDR3 is made up of 14 amino acids. The germline V and J ends were trimmed by 6 bases and 7 bases, with 16 bases remaining between them. CDR3 nucleotide sequence: TGTGCCAGCAGGTCAGGATCATACCCTAATGAGCAGTTCTTC. Its protein is CASRSGSYPNEQFF.

This clonotype occurred a few times. Here the CDR3 DNA reads TGCAGTGCTAGAGACGGTGGCAATCAGCCCCAGCATTTT. Amino acids: CSARDGGNQPQHF. This rearrangement joins TRBV20-1 to TRBJ1-5; no firm D call. The germline CDR1 and CDR2 sequences are DFQATT and SNEGSKA (reference sequence). Trimming left V 0 bases short and J 2 bases short, with 5 bases between. There are 13 residues in the CDR3.

This clonotype was counted only a few times. CDR3 nucleotides: TGCAGTGCGCAACAGGGGGCGCCGGGCAATCAGCCCCAGCATTTT. Translating gives CSAQQGAPGNQPQHF. The J gene is TRBJ1-5, the V gene TRBV20-1; 9 positions match TRBD1. The CDR3 totals 15 residues. Looked up from germline, CDR1 is DFQATT and CDR2 is SNEGSKA (reference sequence). J gave up 2 bases and V 6 bases, and 8 bases lay outside the gene matches.

This clonotype appeared a few times. The J gene is TRBJ2-1, the V gene TRBV7-2, with 9 bases matching TRBD2. Germline V gene lookup returns CDR1 SGHTA and CDR2 FQGNSA. V was pared by 1 base and J by 7 bases, with 5 bases of the junction left unmatched. This CDR3 region has 15 residues. The CDR3 protein is CASSLGSGRRNEQFF. The CDR3 nucleotides read TGTGCCAGCAGCTTAGGCAGCGGGAGGAGGAATGAGCAGTTCTTC.

This clonotype was counted only a few times. The rearrangement uses TRBV20-1 and TRBJ1-1; 11 nucleotides align to TRBD1. V was clipped by 0 bases and J by 1 base; unmatched bases: 13. There are 19 residues in the CDR3. CDR1 is DFQATT, CDR2 SNEGSKA, per germline (reference sequence). CDR3 coding DNA: TGCAGTGCTAGAGATCCCGGACAGGGGGCGAGAAATTGGAACACTGAAGCTTTCTTT. This translates into CSARDPGQGARNWNTEAFF.

This clonotype was seen at least ten times. The chain recombines TRBV7-9 with TRBJ1-1; maybe TRBD1 (6 bases). CDR1 SEHNR and CDR2 FQNEAQ come from the germline V gene (reference sequence). The CDR3 is made up of 12 amino acids. The germline V and J ends were trimmed by 4 bases and 5 bases, with 8 bases remaining between them. The CDR3 DNA is TGTGCCAGCAGCTCGGGACAAACTGAAGCTTTCTTT. This translates into CASSSGQTEAFF.

This clonotype has only a few counts. V usage is TRBV11-2 and J usage is TRBJ2-5; a possible D gene is TRBD1 (6 bases). This CDR3 region has 16 residues. V lost 0 bases, J lost 5 bases, and 16 bases lay in between. The V gene's germline CDR1 is SGHAT and CDR2 FQNNGV. The CDR3 region is CASSLEQGSFGETQYF. For the CDR3, the DNA is TGTGCCAGCAGCTTAGAGCAGGGGAGCTTTGGTGAGACCCAGTACTTC.

In its sample, this clonotype was seen many times. The chain has TRBV6-5 and TRBJ1-2; no definite D call. With 0 bases removed from V and 13 bases from J, the gap between germline ends came to 18 bases. Germline V gene lookup returns CDR1 MNHEY and CDR2 SVGAGI. The CDR3 loop spans 14 amino acids. The DNA of the CDR3 is TGTGCCAGCAGTTACTCGTTACAGCCTAGAACAAGCACCTTC. This codes for CASSYSLQPRTSTF.